This T cell receptor beta chain was obtained from a study of cytomegalovirus exposure and HLA in healthy donors. Findings and caveats of the study: The study flagged approximately 180 TCR beta chains as cytomegalovirus-associated. TCR sequences were mostly rare, though some public TCRs occurred in many donors.

The CDR3 runs to 16 residues. The V end lost 0 bases, the J end lost 2 bases, and 12 bases lay between the germline ends. The germline V gene has CDR1 SGDLS and CDR2 YYNGEE. PCR amplification relied on 60 Vbeta primers (plus 13 Jbeta primers). Here immunoSEQ multiplex PCR was the method, and the copy in TCRdb shows in-frame clones only, minus some. The sample has fewer than 200,000 clones, roughly two thirds seen once; the top ten hold more than 2.5%. This clone was found a few times. The antigen is unknown. Sequencing was carried out using PBMCs. This sequence was found in a young woman in good health and CMV-seronegative. This rearrangement joins TRBV9 to TRBJ2-1; D perhaps matches TRBD2 (5 bases). This CDR3 is CASSVGTEGTYNEQFF. The CDR3 nucleotides read TGTGCCAGCAGCGTAGGGACCGAGGGAACCTACAATGAGCAGTTCTTC.